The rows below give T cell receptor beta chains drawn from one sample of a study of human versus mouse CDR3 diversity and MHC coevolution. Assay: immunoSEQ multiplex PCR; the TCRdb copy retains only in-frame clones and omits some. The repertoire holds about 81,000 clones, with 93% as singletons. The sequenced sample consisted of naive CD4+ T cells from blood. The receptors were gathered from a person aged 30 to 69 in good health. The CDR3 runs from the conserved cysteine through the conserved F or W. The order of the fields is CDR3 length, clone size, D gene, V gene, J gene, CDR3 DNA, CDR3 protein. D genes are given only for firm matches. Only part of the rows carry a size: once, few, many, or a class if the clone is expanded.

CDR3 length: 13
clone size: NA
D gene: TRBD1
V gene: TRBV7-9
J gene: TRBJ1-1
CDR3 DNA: TGTGCCAGCAGCCTCAGGGGGGACACTGAAGCTTTCTTT
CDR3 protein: CASSLRGDTEAFF

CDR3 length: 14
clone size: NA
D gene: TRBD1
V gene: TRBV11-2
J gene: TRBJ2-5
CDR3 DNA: TGTGCCAGCAGCTTACAGGGGGCGCGAGAGACCCAGTACTTC
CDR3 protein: CASSLQGARETQYF

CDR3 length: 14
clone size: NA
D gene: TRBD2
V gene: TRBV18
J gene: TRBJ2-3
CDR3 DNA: TGTGCCAGCTCTCGGGGTAGCGGGAGTGATACGCAGTATTTT
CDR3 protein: CASSRGSGSDTQYF

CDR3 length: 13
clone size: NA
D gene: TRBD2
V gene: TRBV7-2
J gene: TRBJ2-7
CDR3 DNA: TGTGCCAGCAGCCAGGGACTAGCGTACGAGCAGTACTTC
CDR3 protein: CASSQGLAYEQYF

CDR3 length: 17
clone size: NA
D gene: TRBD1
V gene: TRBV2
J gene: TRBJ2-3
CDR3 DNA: TGTGCCAGCAGTGAAAGGGGGCTTACGACTAGCACAGATACGCAGTATTTT
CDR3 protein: CASSERGLTTSTDTQYF

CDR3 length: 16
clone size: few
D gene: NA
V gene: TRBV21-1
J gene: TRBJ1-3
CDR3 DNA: TGTGCCAGCAGACGGACAGGCGGTAAATCTGGAAACACCATATATTTT
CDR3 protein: CASRRTGGKSGNTIYF

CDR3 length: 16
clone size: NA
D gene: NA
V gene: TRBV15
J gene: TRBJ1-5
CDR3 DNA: TGTGCCACCAGCAGAGATTATGGGGGGGTAAGCCAGCCCCAGCATTTT
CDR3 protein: CATSRDYGGVSQPQHF

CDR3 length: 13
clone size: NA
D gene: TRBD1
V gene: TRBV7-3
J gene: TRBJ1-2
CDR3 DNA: TGTGCCAGCAGCTCACGGACAGGGGACGGCTACACCTTC
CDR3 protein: CASSSRTGDGYTF

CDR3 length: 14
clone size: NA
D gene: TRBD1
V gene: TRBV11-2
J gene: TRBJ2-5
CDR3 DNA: TGTGCCAGCAGCCCCCGGGACAGCCAAGAGACCCAGTACTTC
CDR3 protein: CASSPRDSQETQYF

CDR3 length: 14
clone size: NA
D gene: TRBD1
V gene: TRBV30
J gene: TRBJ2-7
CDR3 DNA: TGTGCCTGGAGTTCTCCGGGACAGGGAGGCGAGCAGTACTTC
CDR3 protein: CAWSSPGQGGEQYF

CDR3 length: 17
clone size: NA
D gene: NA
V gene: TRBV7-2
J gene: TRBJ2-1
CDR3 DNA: TGTGCCAGCAGCCTCCTAGGGCGTGGCGGGCAATACAATGAGCAGTTCTTC
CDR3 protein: CASSLLGRGGQYNEQFF

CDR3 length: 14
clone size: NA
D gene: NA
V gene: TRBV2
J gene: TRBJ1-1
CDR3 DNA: TGTGCCAGCAGTGAAACGACTGTGAACACTGAAGCTTTCTTT
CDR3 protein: CASSETTVNTEAFF

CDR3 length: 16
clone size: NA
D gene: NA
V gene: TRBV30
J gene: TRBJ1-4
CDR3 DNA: TGTGCCTGGAGTGCAGCCTCGACAGACATAAATGAAAAACTGTTTTTT
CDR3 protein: CAWSAASTDINEKLFF

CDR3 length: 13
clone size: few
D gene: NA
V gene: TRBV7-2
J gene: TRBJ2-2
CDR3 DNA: TGTGCCAGCAGCTTCGGGTACACCGGGGAGCTGTTTTTT
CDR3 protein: CASSFGYTGELFF

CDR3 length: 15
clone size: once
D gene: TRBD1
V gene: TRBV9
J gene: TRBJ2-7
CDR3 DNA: TGTGCCAGCAGCGACCCGGGACAGCGACGACTCGAGCAGTACTTC
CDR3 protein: CASSDPGQRRLEQYF

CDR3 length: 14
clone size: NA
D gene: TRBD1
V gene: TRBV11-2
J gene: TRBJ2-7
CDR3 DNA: TGTGCCAGCAGCTTAGGGGACAGCGCCTACGAGCAGTACTTC
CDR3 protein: CASSLGDSAYEQYF

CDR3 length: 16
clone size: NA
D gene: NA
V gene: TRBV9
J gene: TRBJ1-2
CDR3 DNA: TGTGCCAGCAGCGTAATGCCGGGCCGGGGGAACTATGGCTACACCTTC
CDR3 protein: CASSVMPGRGNYGYTF

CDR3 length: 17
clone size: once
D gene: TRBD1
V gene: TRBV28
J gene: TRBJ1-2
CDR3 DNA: TGTGCCAGCAGCCTACCGGGGACAGGGGGCGTCACGCTTGGCTACACCTTC
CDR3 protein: CASSLPGTGGVTLGYTF

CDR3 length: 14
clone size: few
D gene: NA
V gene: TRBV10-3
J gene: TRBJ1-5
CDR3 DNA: TGTGCCATCAGTGAGTCCGCAGAAAATCAGCCCCAGCATTTT
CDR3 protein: CAISESAENQPQHF

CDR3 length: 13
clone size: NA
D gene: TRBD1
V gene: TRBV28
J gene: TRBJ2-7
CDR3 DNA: TGTGCCAGCACCTCGGGACAGGGGGCCGAGCAGTACTTC
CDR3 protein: CASTSGQGAEQYF

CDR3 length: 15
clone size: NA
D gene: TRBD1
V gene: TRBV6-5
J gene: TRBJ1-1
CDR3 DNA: TGTGCCAGCAGTTCTGGACAGGGGTGGAGCACTGAAGCTTTCTTT
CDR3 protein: CASSSGQGWSTEAFF

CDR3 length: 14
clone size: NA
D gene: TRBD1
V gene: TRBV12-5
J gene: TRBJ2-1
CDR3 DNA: TGTGCTACACACTCCGGGACAGGGGAGGGTGAGCAGTTCTTC
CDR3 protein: CATHSGTGEGEQFF

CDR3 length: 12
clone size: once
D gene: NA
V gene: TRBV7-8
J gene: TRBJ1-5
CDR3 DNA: TGTGCCAGCAGCTTAGAGGACCAGGGCCAGCATTTT
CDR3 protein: CASSLEDQGQHF

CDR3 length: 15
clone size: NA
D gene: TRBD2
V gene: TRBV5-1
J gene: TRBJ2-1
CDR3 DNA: TGCGCCAGCAGCTTGGGGAGCGGGGGGTACAATGAGCAGTTCTTC
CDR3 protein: CASSLGSGGYNEQFF

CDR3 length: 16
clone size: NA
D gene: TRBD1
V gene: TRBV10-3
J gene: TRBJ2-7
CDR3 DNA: TGTGCCACCAGTGAGGCGGACAGGCTAAGCTCCTACGAGCAGTACTTC
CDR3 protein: CATSEADRLSSYEQYF

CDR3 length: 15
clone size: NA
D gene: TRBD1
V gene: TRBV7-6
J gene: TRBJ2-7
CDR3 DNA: TGTGCCAGCAGCCACGGACAGGGTCAAATCTACGAGCAGTACTTC
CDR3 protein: CASSHGQGQIYEQYF

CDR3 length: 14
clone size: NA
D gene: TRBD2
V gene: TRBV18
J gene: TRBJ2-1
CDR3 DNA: TGTGCCAGCTCTCCAGGACTAGCGGACAATGAGCAGTTCTTC
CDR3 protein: CASSPGLADNEQFF

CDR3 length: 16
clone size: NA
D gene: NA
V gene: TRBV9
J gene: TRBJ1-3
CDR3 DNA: TGTGCCAGCAGCGCCAAGACAGTTCTCTCTGGAAACACCATATATTTT
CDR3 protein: CASSAKTVLSGNTIYF

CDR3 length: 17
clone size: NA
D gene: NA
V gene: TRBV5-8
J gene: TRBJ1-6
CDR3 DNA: TGTGCCAGCAGCTCAAGCTACGGACACGATTCTAATTCACCCCTCCACTTT
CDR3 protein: CASSSSYGHDSNSPLHF

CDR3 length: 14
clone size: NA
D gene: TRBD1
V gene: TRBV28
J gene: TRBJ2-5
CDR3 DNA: TGTGCCAGCGCGGGCAGGGACAGCCAAGAGACCCAGTACTTC
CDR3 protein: CASAGRDSQETQYF

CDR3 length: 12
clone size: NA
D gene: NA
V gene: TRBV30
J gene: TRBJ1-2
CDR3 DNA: TGTGCCTGGAGCCCGTCGCGAAAGGGCTACACCTTC
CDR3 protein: CAWSPSRKGYTF

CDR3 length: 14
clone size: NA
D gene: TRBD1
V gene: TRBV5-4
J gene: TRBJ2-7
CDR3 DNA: TGTGCCAGCAGCACCGCGGACAGGGACGGACGGCAGTACTTC
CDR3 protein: CASSTADRDGRQYF

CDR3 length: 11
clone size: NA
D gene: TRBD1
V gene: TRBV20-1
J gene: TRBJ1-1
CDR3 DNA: TGCAGCCTAGACAGGGGCACTGAAGCTTTCTTT
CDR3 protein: CSLDRGTEAFF

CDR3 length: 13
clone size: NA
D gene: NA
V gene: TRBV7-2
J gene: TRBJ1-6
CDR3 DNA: TGTGCCAGCAGCCTCCACAGGAATTCACCCCTCCACTTT
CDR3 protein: CASSLHRNSPLHF

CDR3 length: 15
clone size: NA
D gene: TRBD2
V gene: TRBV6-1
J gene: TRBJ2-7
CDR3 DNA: TGTGCCACTACTTTGGACGGGGGGACTCCGGGCGAGCAGTACTTC
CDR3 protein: CATTLDGGTPGEQYF